Following are 17 T cell receptor beta chains from one sample sequenced in a study of blood T cell repertoires in COVID-19. Repertoires were generated with immunoSEQ multiplex PCR, while TCRdb's copy carries only in-frame clones and drops some. The sample holds 30,000 to 40,000 clones, approximately 83% seen once. Sequenced material: peripheral blood. These TCRs come from a man between 45 and 60 years old with acute or convalescent COVID-19.

This clone has only one observation. The chain recombines TRBV19 with TRBJ2-6, with D unclear. CDR1 is LNHDA and CDR2 is SQIVND in the germline V gene (reference sequence). The V gene lost 7 bases and the J gene lost 0 bases, with 13 bases spanning the gap. The CDR3 totals 16 residues. CDR3 residues: CASTGSLSSGANVLTF. As DNA, the CDR3 is TGTGCCAGTACAGGCAGTCTATCCTCTGGGGCCAACGTCCTGACTTTC. Full variable domain (remainder filled in from reference TRBV19 and TRBJ2-6): DGGITQSPKYLFRKEGQNVTLSCEQNLNHDAMYWYRQDPGQGLRLIYYSQIVNDFQKGDIAEGYSVSREKKESFPLTVTSAQKNPTAFYLCASTGSLSSGANVLTFGAGSRLTVL.

The chain couples TRBV10-1 to TRBJ2-5; tentative D call: TRBD2 (6 bases). Germline CDR1 WNHNN, CDR2 SYGVQD (reference sequence). The CDR3 runs 13 residues. Trimming removed 3 bases from V and 2 bases from J, with 7 bases in between. The CDR3 loop reads CASSDGGQETQYF. CDR3 DNA: TGCGCCAGCAGTGATGGGGGGCAAGAGACCCAGTACTTC.

This chain uses TRBV6-1 with TRBJ2-3; 8 bases map to TRBD2. V trimming: 1 base; J trimming: 6 bases; junction bases outside the gene matches: 0. CDR1 MNHNS and CDR2 SASEGT come from the germline V gene. The CDR3 totals 13 residues. DNA for the CDR3: TGTGCCAGCAGTGAAGGACTAGCGGATACGCAGTATTTT. As protein: CASSEGLADTQYF.

The V and J genes are TRBV2 and TRBJ1-2; 7 bases match TRBD1. CDR1 is SNHLY and CDR2 is FYNNEI in the germline V gene. The CDR3 is 13 residues long. V shed 6 bases and J 6 bases; nucleotides not matched to a gene: 7. The CDR3 region has the DNA TGTGCCAGCAGGGGGGACAGTGGGGATGGCTACACCTTC. Residues: CASRGDSGDGYTF.

V gene TRBV29-1 combines with J gene TRBJ1-1, with TRBD1 matching over 7 bases. The CDR3 has 13 amino acids. The germline V gene encodes CDR1 SQVTM and CDR2 ANQGSEA. Trimming took 3 bases from V and 4 from J; bases not matched to a gene: 5. The CDR3: CSVETGLSTEAFF. CDR3 in DNA: TGCAGCGTTGAGACAGGGCTGAGCACTGAAGCTTTCTTT.

V gene TRBV9 combines with J gene TRBJ2-1, with D possibly being TRBD2 (5 bases). The V end was cut by 6 bases, the J end by 5 bases, with 18 bases between. Germline V gives CDR1 SGDLS, CDR2 YYNGEE. The CDR3 spans 15 residues. For the CDR3, the DNA is TGTGCCAGCACCTTACACCCGGGGTTGAACAATGAGCAGTTCTTC. This sequence encodes CASTLHPGLNNEQFF.

V usage is TRBV12-3 or TRBV12-4 and J usage is TRBJ2-1; no definite D call. The V end lost 6 bases, the J end lost 3 bases, and 6 bases lay between the germline ends. This CDR3 has 12 amino acids. CDR3 in amino acids: CASRPGYNEQFF. In DNA form, the CDR3 reads TGTGCCAGCAGACCCGGCTACAATGAGCAGTTCTTC.

Here the CDR3 reads CATSSGLGESEQFF. CDR3 bases: TGTGCCACCAGCTCCGGACTGGGCGAGAGTGAGCAGTTCTTC. The gene calls are TRBV15 and TRBJ2-1, with D possibly matching TRBD2 (5 bases). Germline V gene sequence: CDR1 LNHNV, CDR2 YYDKDF (reference sequence). There are 14 residues in the CDR3. V lost 5 bases and J 9 bases, leaving 17 bases between the germline ends. The entire variable domain, with the rest obtained from reference TRBV15 and TRBJ2-1, is as follows: DAMVIQNPRYQVTQFGKPVTLSCSQTLNHNVMYWYQQKSSQAPKLLFHYYDKDFNNEADTPDNFQSRRPNTSFCFLDIRSPGLGDTAMYLCATSSGLGESEQFFGPGTRLTVL.

The J gene is TRBJ2-2, the V gene TRBV7-9; weak D call: TRBD2 (6 bases). With 2 bases removed from V and 0 bases from J, the gap between germline ends came to 13 bases. Germline V lookup: CDR1 SEHNR, CDR2 FQNEAQ (reference sequence). This CDR3 is built from 17 residues. CDR3 sequence (DNA): TGTGCCAGCAGCTTACCGTCGGGGGAGCCGAACACCGGGGAGCTGTTTTTT. This translates into CASSLPSGEPNTGELFF.

This clone occurred a few times. The chain links TRBV18 to TRBJ2-3; possible D gene TRBD2, 5 bases. The CDR3 extends over 15 amino acids. Trimming left V 6 bases short and J 2 bases short, with 15 bases between. CDR1 KGHSH and CDR2 LQKENI come from the germline V gene. DNA for the CDR3: TGTGCCAGCTCCGACTACCGCGAAAACACAGATACGCAGTATTTT. This codes for CASSDYRENTDTQYF.

The rearrangement links TRBV24-1 to TRBJ2-5; D possibly corresponds to TRBD2 (5 bases). V lost 2 bases, J lost 0 bases, and 9 bases lay in between. Germline V gene data show CDR1 as KGHDR and CDR2 as SFDVKD. CDR3 length equals 15 residues. The CDR3 DNA reads as TGTGCCACCAGTGATTCTTTGGACTACCAAGAGACCCAGTACTTC. This encodes CATSDSLDYQETQYF.

The V and J genes are TRBV6-5 and TRBJ1-1; no definite D call. Trimming took off 3 bases at V and 0 bases at J, with 8 bases between the two ends. Per germline, CDR1 MNHEY and CDR2 SVGAGI. This CDR3 is built from 14 residues. The CDR3 sequence is CASSYNRVNTEAFF. As DNA, the CDR3 is TGTGCCAGCAGTTATAATAGAGTGAACACTGAAGCTTTCTTT.

The chain is built from TRBV20-1 and TRBJ2-5; 9 nucleotides line up with TRBD1. V shed 3 bases and J 5 bases; nucleotides not matched to a gene: 4. The CDR3 is made up of 13 amino acids. Germline loops: CDR1 DFQATT, CDR2 SNEGSKA (reference sequence). The DNA for the CDR3 is TGCAGTGCTAGTGGGGGGACAGGGGAGACCCAGTACTTC. Its translation: CSASGGTGETQYF.

The gene calls are TRBV6-2 or TRBV6-3 and TRBJ1-3, with D possibly matching TRBD1 (5 bases). This CDR3 region has 15 residues. Trimming left V 5 bases short and J 0 bases short, with 11 bases between. From germline, CDR1 is MNHEY and CDR2 SVGEGT. Written as DNA, the CDR3 is TGTGCCAGCAGTGGCGGACAACACTCTGGAAACACCATATATTTT. Translating gives CASSGGQHSGNTIYF.

The chain uses TRBV5-1 and TRBJ2-5; no reliable D call. V was trimmed by 0 bases and J by 7 bases, leaving 16 bases between them. The CDR3 contains 15 residues. Germline V gives CDR1 SGHRS, CDR2 YFSETQ. The CDR3 is CASSLAPGSVGTQYF. The CDR3 coding sequence is TGCGCCAGCAGCTTGGCTCCGGGTTCAGTGGGGACCCAGTACTTC.

The chain employs TRBV5-1 and TRBJ2-2, with D uncertain. V was cut by 0 bases and J by 3 bases, with 6 bases left in between. Germline CDR1 is SGHRS and CDR2 is YFSETQ. The length of the CDR3 is 14 residues. CDR3 sequence (DNA): TGCGCCAGCAGCTTGGTCTCCTACACCGGGGAGCTGTTTTTT. This encodes CASSLVSYTGELFF.

J is TRBJ1-5 and V is TRBV18, with TRBD1 matching over 11 bases. Germline V lookup: CDR1 KGHSH, CDR2 LQKENI. V was clipped by 2 bases and J by 4 bases; unmatched bases: 7. This CDR3 is 17 amino acids long. The CDR3 DNA reads TGTGCCAGCTCACCAACCGGACAGGGGGCGGGTAATCAGCCCCAGCATTTT. Amino acid sequence: CASSPTGQGAGNQPQHF.